The clone carrying this TCR beta chain was counted between two and nine times. Its antigen is currently unknown. Trimming stripped 0 bases from V and 4 bases from J, with 4 bases between. CDR3 length equals 13 residues. Germline CDR1 reads MGHRA; CDR2 reads YSYEKL. The data were taken from a study of CD8+ T cells in alopecia areata. Whole-study findings and limits: Greater clonality was observed in lesional scalp samples, especially alopecia totalis/universalis, versus normal scalp. Scalp specimens additionally yield sequences from normal skin's resident alphabeta T cells. Mice showed TCR sharing more clearly than patients did, possibly owing to HLA.

TCR sequencing used cDNA made by reverse transcription of extracted RNA. The table came from immunoSEQ multiplex PCR; TCRdb's copy has only in-frame clones and leaves some out. This table holds around 190,000 clones, just over 55% found once. This chain links TRBV4-1 with TRBJ1-5; D is unresolved. Sequences were obtained from CD8+ T cells sorted from blood. The TCR comes from a human donor in good health. CDR3 protein: CASSQDLNQPQHF. CDR3 coding DNA: TGCGCCAGCAGCCAAGACCTGAATCAGCCCCAGCATTTT.